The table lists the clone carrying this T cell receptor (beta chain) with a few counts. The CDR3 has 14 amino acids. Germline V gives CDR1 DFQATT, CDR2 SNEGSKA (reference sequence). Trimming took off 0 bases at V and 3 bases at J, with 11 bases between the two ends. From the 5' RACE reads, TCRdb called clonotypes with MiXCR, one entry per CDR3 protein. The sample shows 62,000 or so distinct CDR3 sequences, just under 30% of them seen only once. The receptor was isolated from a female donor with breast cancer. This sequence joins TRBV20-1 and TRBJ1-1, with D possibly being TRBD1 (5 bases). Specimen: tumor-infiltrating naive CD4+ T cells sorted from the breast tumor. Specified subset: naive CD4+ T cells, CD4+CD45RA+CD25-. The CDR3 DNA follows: TGCAGTGCTAGAGATCCAGGGAGGGACACTGAAGCTTTCTTT. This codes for CSARDPGRDTEAFF.